Listed below are T cell receptor beta chains from one sample, sequenced in a study of cytomegalovirus exposure and HLA in healthy donors. Profiled with immunoSEQ multiplex PCR; TCRdb holds only in-frame clones, not every one. The repertoire includes around 140,000 clones, about 77% of them detected once, and 1.6% sits in the top ten. The sample taken for sequencing was PBMCs. Receptors originate from a female donor in good health and CMV-seronegative. Both conserved end residues are part of each CDR3. The order of the fields is CDR3 protein, CDR3 DNA, V gene, J gene, D gene, CDR3 length. D genes are given only for firm matches.

CDR3 protein: CATSRDRSSGYTF
CDR3 DNA: TGTGCCACCAGCAGAGATCGGAGTTCTGGCTACACCTTC
V gene: TRBV15
J gene: TRBJ1-2
D gene: .
CDR3 length: 13

CDR3 protein: CASSPRTDPNTEAFF
CDR3 DNA: TGTGCCAGCTCACCCAGAACAGATCCGAACACTGAAGCTTTCTTT
V gene: TRBV18
J gene: TRBJ1-1
D gene: .
CDR3 length: 15

CDR3 protein: CASSQEAFAEAFF
CDR3 DNA: TGTGCCAGCAGCCAAGAGGCCTTCGCTGAAGCTTTCTTT
V gene: TRBV14
J gene: TRBJ1-1
D gene: .
CDR3 length: 13

CDR3 protein: CASSLGGLTDTQYF
CDR3 DNA: TGTGCCAGCAGCTTAGGAGGCCTCACAGATACGCAGTATTTT
V gene: TRBV7-7
J gene: TRBJ2-3
D gene: .
CDR3 length: 14

CDR3 protein: CASSRQSNYGYTF
CDR3 DNA: TGTGCCAGCAGTCGACAGTCTAACTATGGCTACACCTTC
V gene: TRBV27
J gene: TRBJ1-2
D gene: .
CDR3 length: 13

CDR3 protein: CASSFGGGAVGGTDTQYF
CDR3 DNA: TGCGCCAGCAGCTTTGGAGGGGGCGCGGTGGGGGGCACAGATACGCAGTATTTT
V gene: TRBV5-1
J gene: TRBJ2-3
D gene: .
CDR3 length: 18

CDR3 protein: CASSLSSGYGYTF
CDR3 DNA: TGTGCCAGCAGTTTATCGTCAGGCTATGGCTACACCTTC
V gene: TRBV28
J gene: TRBJ1-2
D gene: .
CDR3 length: 13

CDR3 protein: CASSPPGRVVGEKLFF
CDR3 DNA: TGTGCCAGCTCACCACCAGGCCGGGTGGTGGGTGAAAAACTGTTTTTT
V gene: TRBV18
J gene: TRBJ1-4
D gene: .
CDR3 length: 16

CDR3 protein: CASSLGGLAVTGELFF
CDR3 DNA: TGTGCCAGCAGCTTAGGGGGACTAGCTGTCACCGGGGAGCTGTTTTTT
V gene: TRBV11-2
J gene: TRBJ2-2
D gene: TRBD2
CDR3 length: 16

CDR3 protein: CASSRSGSSYEQYF
CDR3 DNA: TGTGCCAGCAGCCGCTCGGGTTCATCCTACGAGCAGTACTTC
V gene: TRBV11-1
J gene: TRBJ2-7
D gene: .
CDR3 length: 14

CDR3 protein: CASSLGSSSGAVETQYF
CDR3 DNA: TGCGCCAGCAGCTTGGGCTCCTCTAGCGGGGCTGTTGAGACCCAGTACTTC
V gene: TRBV5-1
J gene: TRBJ2-5
D gene: TRBD2
CDR3 length: 17

CDR3 protein: CASSLGLGGEQYF
CDR3 DNA: TGCGCCAGCAGCTTGGGTTTAGGCGGGGAGCAGTACTTC
V gene: TRBV5-1
J gene: TRBJ2-7
D gene: .
CDR3 length: 13

CDR3 protein: CASNIMGGAGNEQFF
CDR3 DNA: TGTGCCAGCAATATTATGGGTGGCGCGGGCAATGAGCAGTTCTTC
V gene: TRBV6-1
J gene: TRBJ2-1
D gene: .
CDR3 length: 15

CDR3 protein: CASSVEVSSEAFF
CDR3 DNA: TGTGCCAGCAGCGTAGAAGTGAGTTCTGAAGCTTTCTTT
V gene: TRBV9
J gene: TRBJ1-1
D gene: .
CDR3 length: 13